Listed below are T cell receptor beta chains from one sample, sequenced in a study of cytomegalovirus exposure and HLA in healthy donors. Libraries were prepared by immunoSEQ multiplex PCR; TCRdb keeps only in-frame clonotypes and omits some of them. Here the sample spans over 150,000 clones, 75% to 85% being singletons. Source material: PBMCs. The origin of the receptors is a woman aged 18 to 35 in good health and CMV-seronegative. The conserved cysteine and the conserved F or W are not part of the CDR3 here.

cdr3_aa: ASSHSFEGYT
v_call: TRBV6-6

cdr3_aa: ASSFSVLTKNIQY
v_call: TRBV7-2

cdr3_aa: ASSDRATRGNEQF
v_call: TRBV5-1

cdr3_aa: SVDCRSSSGSRYEQY
v_call: TRBV29-1

cdr3_aa: ATSPRWGTWETQY
v_call: TRBV15

cdr3_aa: ASSHSGGPYEQY
v_call: TRBV27

cdr3_aa: ASTLERKYNEQF
v_call: TRBV6-1

cdr3_aa: ASSSTGTPYEQY
v_call: TRBV6-6

cdr3_aa: ASSEGALGNTIY
v_call: TRBV5-1

cdr3_aa: ASSLDSQETQY
v_call: TRBV5-4

cdr3_aa: ASSSPGTGHVGPYEQY
v_call: TRBV7-9

cdr3_aa: ASSMGQHYGYT
v_call: TRBV19

cdr3_aa: ASSLQRGSTDTQY
v_call: TRBV5-1

cdr3_aa: ASSPSGGNSPLH
v_call: TRBV18

cdr3_aa: ASSYNRGSSGYT
v_call: TRBV6-1

cdr3_aa: ASTFQGTGGNEQF
v_call: TRBV27

cdr3_aa: ASSEVLTSGDTDTQY
v_call: TRBV6-1

cdr3_aa: ASGLVVWAATDRQPQH
v_call: TRBV12-5

cdr3_aa: ASSQKGQGAYVGNQPQH
v_call: TRBV4-1

cdr3_aa: ATERQGGSYNEQF
v_call: TRBV5-4

cdr3_aa: ASSDYTGTIQETQY
v_call: TRBV19

cdr3_aa: ASSSRTDGGTEAF
v_call: TRBV6-6

cdr3_aa: ASSEGRVYNEQF
v_call: TRBV5-1

cdr3_aa: ASNSRATGLNTEAF
v_call: TRBV28

cdr3_aa: ASSRDSYEQY
v_call: TRBV5-4

cdr3_aa: ASRDRGNTEAF
v_call: TRBV6-1

cdr3_aa: ASRYLGGSGYEQY
v_call: TRBV28

cdr3_aa: ASSARSSEAYNEQF
v_call: TRBV7-6

cdr3_aa: ASSSPAGGTDTQY
v_call: TRBV28